One and the same sample provided the 32 T cell receptor beta chains below, sequenced in a study of blood T cells in healthy people across ages. The second PCR ran about 6 to 11 cycles with a sample-barcoded 5' primer and J-beta primers. From the 5' RACE reads, TCRdb called clonotypes with MiXCR, one entry per CDR3 protein. The data show 650,000 to 700,000 distinct CDR3 sequences, 45% to 60% seen once. Sequencing was done on a sample of blood. The receptor source for this set is a woman of 80 years or more in good health.

This chain joins TRBV20-1 and TRBJ2-7; the D is unclear. The J call may not be correct, given that the DNA end is closer to TRBJ2-5. Germline values: CDR1 DFQATT, CDR2 SNEGSKA (reference sequence). This CDR3 has 13 residues. Written as DNA, the CDR3 is TGCAGTGCTAGGATGGCGATATCAGAGACCCAGTACTTC. Protein: CSARMAISETQYF.

This clonotype came up many times. The V and J genes are TRBV7-9 and TRBJ2-3, with TRBD1 as a possible D gene (6 bases). V gave up 3 bases and J gave up 1 base, with 20 bases separating them. The germline V gene encodes CDR1 SEHNR and CDR2 FQNEAQ (reference sequence). The CDR3 is 18 amino acids. DNA of the CDR3: TGTGCCAGCAGCTTGGGGGCGAAAGGAGGAATGGGCACAGATACGCAGTATTTT. Translated: CASSLGAKGGMGTDTQYF.

With regard to this clonotype: At one boundary the junction diverges from the germline segment, which might be a read error. J is TRBJ2-3 and V is TRBV27; maybe TRBD2 (7 bases). The CDR3 loop spans 17 amino acids. Germline CDR1 MNHEY, CDR2 SMNVEV (reference sequence). CDR3 loop: CAGSSSYTRGGAAAQYF. CDR3 coding DNA: TGTGCCGGCAGTTCCTCATATACGAGGGGGGGTGCAGCGGCGCAGTATTTT.

In this sample, this clonotype turned up many times. This sequence joins TRBV29-1 and TRBJ2-1; TRBD1 aligns across 7 bases. The CDR3 runs 14 residues. Germline V lookup: CDR1 SQVTM, CDR2 ANQGSEA. Trimming removed 7 bases from V and 0 bases from J; junction bases left unmatched: 6. CDR3 nucleotide sequence: TGCAGCGGGGCGACAGGGAGCTCCTACAATGAGCAGTTCTTC. Amino acid sequence: CSGATGSSYNEQFF.

This clonotype was seen many times. The V call is TRBV6-5, the J call TRBJ1-2; 8 bases agree with TRBD1. CDR3 length equals 15 residues. Trimming at V came to 5 bases and at J to 3 bases, leaving 8 bases not matched to a gene. Germline V gene sequence: CDR1 MNHEY, CDR2 SVGAGI. The CDR3 here is CASSDPQGGDYGYTF. In DNA form, the CDR3 reads TGTGCCAGCAGTGACCCACAGGGGGGAGACTATGGCTACACCTTC.

This clonotype was recorded many times. The CDR3 sequence is CASSSRGAAYNEQFF. As DNA, the CDR3 is TGTGCCAGCAGTTCGCGGGGGGCCGCTTACAATGAGCAGTTCTTC. The chain links TRBV12-3 or TRBV12-4 to TRBJ2-1; 8 nucleotides align to TRBD2. V gave up 4 bases and J gave up 4 bases; unmatched junction bases: 6. The CDR3 contains 15 residues.

This clonotype has just one count. A much larger clonotype is one base distant, so this may be a read error. The chain carries TRBV5-1 and TRBJ2-1; the D is unclear. V lost 2 bases to trimming and J lost 10 bases, with 13 bases between them. This CDR3 is built from 13 residues. The germline CDR1 and CDR2 sequences are SGHRS and YFSETQ. CDR3 nucleotides: TGCGCCAGCAGCTTTCGGCCTACCAAAGAGCAGTTCTTC. Protein product: CASSFRPTKEQFF.

This clonotype was counted a few times. The chain combines TRBV20-1 with TRBJ1-4; 9 bases line up with TRBD1. CDR3 length: 18 amino acids. V gave up 5 bases and J gave up 3 bases; unmatched junction bases: 16. From germline, CDR1 is DFQATT and CDR2 SNEGSKA (reference sequence). The CDR3, as DNA: TGCAGTGCTCCGCGACAGGGGGTGAGGGGTTCTGCTAATGAAAAACTGTTTTTT. Amino acids: CSAPRQGVRGSANEKLFF.

This clonotype has ten or more counts. This chain uses TRBV20-1 with TRBJ2-3; 7 bases match TRBD2. Germline-derived CDR1 and CDR2 are DFQATT and SNEGSKA (reference sequence). J lost 1 base, V lost 6 bases, and 13 bases had no gene match. The CDR3 has 16 residues. CDR3 DNA sequence: TGCAGTGCCCTAGATCCGGGGAGGGTGGGCACAGATACGCAGTATTTT. Translated: CSALDPGRVGTDTQYF.

This clonotype came up once. The chain joins TRBV28 to TRBJ2-2, with 8 positions matching TRBD1. CDR3 length: 16 residues. With 7 bases clipped from V and 4 bases from J, the junction kept 11 bases outside the gene matches. Germline lookup yields CDR1 MDHEN and CDR2 SYDVKM. CDR3 nucleotide sequence: TGTGCCAGCACCCCGTTAACTGACAGGGGCACCGGGGAGCTGTTTTTT. Amino acid sequence: CASTPLTDRGTGELFF.

This clonotype was seen a handful of times. The rearrangement joins TRBV2 to TRBJ1-5, with D maybe TRBD1 (5 bases). Germline loops: CDR1 SNHLY, CDR2 FYNNEI. The CDR3 contains 14 residues. Trimming took off 8 bases at V and 0 bases at J, with 11 bases between the two ends. The DNA for the CDR3 is TGTGCCAGCGGGGCTGCTGTTAGCAATCAGCCCCAGCATTTT. Residues: CASGAAVSNQPQHF.

Comment on this clonotype: This clone may be a read error of a much larger clone one base away. The V call is TRBV7-2, the J call TRBJ2-3; D remains ambiguous. Trimming took 2 bases from V and 4 from J, leaving 10 bases between them. Germline V gene data show CDR1 as SGHTA and CDR2 as FQGNSA. This CDR3 region has 14 residues. CDR3 sequence: CASSLYPRPDTQYF. The CDR3 DNA reads TGTGCCAGCAGCTTATATCCCAGACCAGATACGCAGTATTTT.

In its sample, this clonotype was seen many times. The chain links TRBV10-3 to TRBJ1-2, with no clear D. This CDR3 comprises 13 residues. Trimming stripped 2 bases from V and 3 bases from J, with 7 bases between. CDR1 and CDR2 from the germline V gene are ENHRY and SYGVKD. In nucleotides, the CDR3 is TGTGCCATCAGTGAGGGTCAGGACTATGGCTACACCTTC. Its translation: CAISEGQDYGYTF.

V gene TRBV20-1 combines with J gene TRBJ2-2; possibly TRBD2 for D (5 bases). The CDR3 runs to 15 residues. Germline V gives CDR1 DFQATT, CDR2 SNEGSKA (reference sequence). V was cut by 1 base and J by 6 bases, with 15 bases left in between. As DNA, the CDR3 is TGCAGTGCTAGAGCCGCGGCTAGCTGGGCCGGGGAGCTGTTTTTT. It yields the protein CSARAAASWAGELFF.

This clonotype was seen a handful of times. The gene calls are TRBV29-1 and TRBJ2-6, with 10 nucleotides matching TRBD1. This CDR3 comprises 16 residues. In germline, CDR1 is SQVTM, CDR2 ANQGSEA. The J segment lost 0 bases and the V segment lost 6 bases, leaving 5 bases of the junction unmatched. The CDR3 here is CSVAGDRGSGANVLTF. CDR3 in DNA: TGCAGCGTAGCAGGGGACAGGGGCTCTGGGGCCAACGTCCTGACTTTC.

The chain joins TRBV7-2 to TRBJ1-1; no firm D call. Trimming cost V 5 bases and J 4 bases, with 17 bases left between them. CDR3 size: 15 residues. Looked up from germline, CDR1 is SGHTA and CDR2 is FQGNSA. The CDR3 loop reads CASSPRGRVATEAFF. The CDR3 DNA reads as TGTGCCAGCAGCCCCAGAGGTAGGGTGGCCACTGAAGCTTTCTTT.

For this clonotype: Germline is not matched at one junction end, which may reflect a read error. The V call is TRBV5-6, the J call TRBJ2-1; D is ambiguous. The CDR3 length is 12 residues. Germline lookup yields CDR1 SGHDT and CDR2 YYEEEE. The CDR3 nucleotides read TGTGCCAGCAGCAACTTTGACAATGAACAGTTCTTC. It specifies CASSNFDNEQFF.

The chain employs TRBV9 and TRBJ1-5; possible D gene TRBD1, 5 bases. This CDR3 spans 15 amino acids. The germline V gene encodes CDR1 SGDLS and CDR2 YYNGEE. V was shortened by 4 bases and J by 5 bases, with 16 bases between the two germline ends. This CDR3 reads CASSPGTHPDQPQHF. As DNA, the CDR3 is TGTGCCAGCAGCCCCGGGACTCACCCCGATCAGCCCCAGCATTTT. The full variable domain, rest sourced from reference TRBV9 and TRBJ1-5, is DSGVTQTPKHLITATGQRVTLRCSPRSGDLSVYWYQQSLDQGLQFLIQYYNGEERAKGNILERFSAQQFPDLHSELNLSSLELGDSALYFCASSPGTHPDQPQHFGDGTRLSIL.

This chain connects TRBV4-2 to TRBJ2-1; possibly TRBD2 for D (6 bases). The length of the CDR3 is 15 residues. CDR1 LGHNA and CDR2 YNFKEQ come from the germline V gene. Trimming cost V 0 bases and J 5 bases, with 11 bases left between them. In DNA form, the CDR3 reads TGTGCCAGCAGCCAAGATGTGGGGGGTCACAATGAGCAGTTCTTC. This encodes CASSQDVGGHNEQFF.

Remarks on this clonotype: A read error may produce the germline difference seen at one junction end. V and J are TRBV5-1 and TRBJ1-1; the D is unclear. Germline V gene sequence: CDR1 SGHRS, CDR2 YFSETQ. The CDR3 is 11 amino acids. The CDR3 sequence: CASSSLSEVFF. The DNA of the CDR3 is TGCGCCAGCAGCTCCCTGTCCGAAGTTTTCTTT. The full variable domain, with the rest looked up from reference TRBV5-1 and TRBJ1-1, is KAGVTQTPRYLIKTRGQQVTLSCSPISGHRSVSWYQQTPGQGLQFLFEYFSETQRNKGNFPGRFSGRQFSNSRSEMNVSTLELGDSALYLCASSSLSEVFFGQGTRLTVV.

This clonotype was counted between two and nine times. The chain is built from TRBV5-5 and TRBJ1-5; D remains ambiguous. The CDR3 extends over 15 amino acids. The ends were cut back, 5 bases at V and 0 bases at J, with 12 bases in the middle. Germline V gene data show CDR1 as SGHKS and CDR2 as YYEKEE (reference sequence). The CDR3 region is CASRLDGNSNQPQHF. The CDR3 nucleotides are TGTGCCAGCAGACTGGACGGGAATAGCAATCAGCCCCAGCATTTT.

The CDR3 sequence: CASSQPGQRQPQHF. DNA for the CDR3: TGCGCCAGCAGCCAGCCGGGCCAAAGGCAGCCCCAGCATTTT. The chain joins TRBV4-1 to TRBJ1-5; D gene ambiguous. This CDR3 has 14 residues. The germline V gene encodes CDR1 MGHRA and CDR2 YSYEKL. V was trimmed by 3 bases and J by 7 bases, leaving 13 bases between them.

As concerns this clonotype: At one boundary the junction diverges from the germline segment, which might be a read error. The chain employs TRBV7-7 and TRBJ2-4, with 9 nucleotides matching TRBD1. The DNA matches TRBJ2-7 better at its end, which makes the J call doubtful. The CDR3 contains 15 residues. The V gene's germline CDR1 is SSHAT and CDR2 FNYEAQ (reference sequence). The CDR3 bases are TGTGCTAGCAGCTTAGGGGCGGGACAGGGTGGCGAGCAGTACTTC. As protein: CASSLGAGQGGEQYF.

V is TRBV20-1 and J is TRBJ2-6; D possibly uses TRBD1 or TRBD2 (5 bases each). V was trimmed by 3 bases and J by 0 bases, leaving 18 bases between them. CDR3 length equals 18 residues. Germline values: CDR1 DFQATT, CDR2 SNEGSKA (reference sequence). The CDR3 is CSASGSGAGLSGANVLTF. The CDR3 nucleotides are TGCAGTGCTAGTGGGAGTGGGGCCGGACTCTCTGGGGCCAACGTCCTGACTTTC.

This clonotype was counted many times. The chain couples TRBV6-1 to TRBJ2-3; either TRBD1 or TRBD2 may fit D (5 bases each). Germline V gene sequence: CDR1 MNHNS, CDR2 SASEGT. Trimming pared 7 bases from V and 0 bases from J, leaving 14 bases between. This CDR3 contains 15 residues. In DNA form, the CDR3 reads TGTGCCAGCAATGGGGGTCCATCTAGCACAGATACGCAGTATTTT. Amino acids: CASNGGPSSTDTQYF.

The chain is built from TRBV29-1 and TRBJ2-3; D unresolved. Trimming removed 3 bases from V and 2 bases from J, with 9 bases in between. CDR1 and CDR2 (germline): SQVTM, ANQGSEA. This CDR3 contains 13 residues. Here the CDR3 DNA reads TGCAGCGTTGAGGGCAGGAACACAGATACGCAGTATTTT. Its protein product is CSVEGRNTDTQYF.

Many counts were recorded for this clonotype. The chain combines TRBV12-3 or TRBV12-4 with TRBJ1-4, with D tentatively TRBD1 (5 bases). Between the trimmed V and J ends, which lost 6 bases and 6 bases, there was a span of 17 bases. The CDR3 has 15 amino acids. CDR3 DNA sequence: TGTGCCAGCAGCCCTCTTGGGCAGGGCCATGAAAAACTGTTTTTT. Residues: CASSPLGQGHEKLFF.

On this clonotype itself: A read error may explain this, as a much larger clone is one base away. The V gene is TRBV5-1, the J gene TRBJ1-2; no firm D call. V was clipped by 4 bases and J by 4 bases, with 17 bases between them. The CDR3 is 15 residues long. Per germline, CDR1 SGHRS and CDR2 YFSETQ. CDR3 residues: CASSRFRGDGYGYTF. The CDR3 DNA follows: TGCGCCAGCAGCCGCTTCCGGGGAGATGGCTATGGCTACACCTTC.

V usage is TRBV10-3 and J usage is TRBJ2-7; D is possibly TRBD1 or TRBD2 (6 bases each). The J call may be wrong; the DNA end is better matched by TRBJ2-5. CDR3 length: 14 residues. Germline assignment: CDR1 ENHRY and CDR2 SYGVKD. Here the CDR3 reads CAIRGAGSQETQYF. The CDR3 nucleotides are TGTGCCATCAGGGGGGCGGGAAGCCAAGAGACCCAGTACTTC.

Ten or more counts support this clonotype. The rearrangement joins TRBV29-1 to TRBJ1-2; TRBD1 is a possible D gene (6 bases). Germline lookup yields CDR1 SQVTM and CDR2 ANQGSEA. Trimming removed 1 base at V and 6 bases at J, with 9 bases between. The CDR3 has 12 residues. CDR3 residues: CSVEGQGHGYTF. The CDR3 bases are TGCAGCGTTGAAGGGCAGGGGCATGGCTACACCTTC.

Worth noting for this clonotype: A much larger clone sits a single nucleotide away, making a read error possible. The chain joins TRBV20-1 to TRBJ2-5, with D possibly TRBD1 on 6 matching bases. Germline CDR1 DFQATT, CDR2 SNEGSKA (reference sequence). CDR3 size: 12 residues. V was cut by 6 bases and J by 11 bases, with 19 bases left in between. CDR3 protein: CSAYRVGDEQYF. The CDR3 bases are TGCAGTGCCTACAGGGTGGGGGATGAGCAGTACTTC.

Of note for this clonotype: A much larger clone differs by one base, so this may be a read error. The CDR3 reads CSAFAGTGAYNEQYF. CDR3 coding DNA: TGCAGTGCTTTTGCCGGGACAGGGGCGTACAATGAGCAGTACTTC. J is TRBJ2-1 and V is TRBV20-1, with 10 positions matching TRBD1. The J call may be incorrect, as the DNA end agrees better with TRBJ2-7. CDR3 length equals 15 residues. Germline V gene data show CDR1 as DFQATT and CDR2 as SNEGSKA (reference sequence).